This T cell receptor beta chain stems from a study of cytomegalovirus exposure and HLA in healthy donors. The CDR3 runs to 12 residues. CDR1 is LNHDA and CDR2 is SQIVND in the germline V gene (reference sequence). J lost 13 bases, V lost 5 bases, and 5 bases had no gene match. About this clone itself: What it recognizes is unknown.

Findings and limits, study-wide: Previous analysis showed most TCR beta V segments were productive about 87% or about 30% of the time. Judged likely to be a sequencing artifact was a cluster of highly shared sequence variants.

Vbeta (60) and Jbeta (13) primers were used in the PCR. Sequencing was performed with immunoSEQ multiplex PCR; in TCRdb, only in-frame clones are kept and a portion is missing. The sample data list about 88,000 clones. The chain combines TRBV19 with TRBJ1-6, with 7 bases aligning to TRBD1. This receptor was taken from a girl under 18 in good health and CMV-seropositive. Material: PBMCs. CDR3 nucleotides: TGTGCCAGTAGTGAACAGGGGAACCCCCTCCACTTT. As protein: CASSEQGNPLHF.